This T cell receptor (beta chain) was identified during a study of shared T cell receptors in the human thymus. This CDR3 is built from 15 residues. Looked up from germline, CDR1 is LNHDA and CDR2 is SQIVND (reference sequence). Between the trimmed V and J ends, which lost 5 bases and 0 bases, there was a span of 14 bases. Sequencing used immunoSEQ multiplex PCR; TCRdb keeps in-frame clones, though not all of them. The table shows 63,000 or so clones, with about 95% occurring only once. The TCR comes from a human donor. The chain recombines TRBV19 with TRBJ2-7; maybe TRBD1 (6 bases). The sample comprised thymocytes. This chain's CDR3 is CASSAPGHGSYEQYF. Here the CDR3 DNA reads TGTGCCAGTAGTGCACCGGGACACGGCTCCTACGAGCAGTACTTC.